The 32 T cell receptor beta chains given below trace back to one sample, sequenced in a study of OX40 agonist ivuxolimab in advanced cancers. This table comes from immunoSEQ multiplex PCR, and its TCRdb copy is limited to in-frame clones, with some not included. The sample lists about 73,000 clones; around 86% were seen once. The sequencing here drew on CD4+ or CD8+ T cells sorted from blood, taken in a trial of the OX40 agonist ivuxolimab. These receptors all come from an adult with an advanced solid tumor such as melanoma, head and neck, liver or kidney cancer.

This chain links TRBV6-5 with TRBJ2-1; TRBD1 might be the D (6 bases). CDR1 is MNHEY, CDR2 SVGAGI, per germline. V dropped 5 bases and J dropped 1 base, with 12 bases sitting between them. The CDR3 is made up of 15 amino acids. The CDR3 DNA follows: TGTGCCAGCAGTCCAGGGGAGAGGTCCTACAATGAGCAGTTCTTC. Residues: CASSPGERSYNEQFF.

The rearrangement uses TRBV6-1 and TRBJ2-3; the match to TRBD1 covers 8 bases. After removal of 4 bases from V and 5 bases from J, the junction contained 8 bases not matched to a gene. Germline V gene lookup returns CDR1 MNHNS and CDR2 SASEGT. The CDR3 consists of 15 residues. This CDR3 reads CASSGRQGWGDTQYF. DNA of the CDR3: TGTGCCAGCAGTGGTCGACAGGGGTGGGGAGATACGCAGTATTTT.

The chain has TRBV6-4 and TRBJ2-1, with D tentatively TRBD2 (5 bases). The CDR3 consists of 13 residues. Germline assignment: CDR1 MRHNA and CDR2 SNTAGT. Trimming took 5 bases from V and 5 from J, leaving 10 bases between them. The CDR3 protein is CASSREWDNEQFF. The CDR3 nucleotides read TGTGCCAGCAGTAGGGAGTGGGACAATGAGCAGTTCTTC.

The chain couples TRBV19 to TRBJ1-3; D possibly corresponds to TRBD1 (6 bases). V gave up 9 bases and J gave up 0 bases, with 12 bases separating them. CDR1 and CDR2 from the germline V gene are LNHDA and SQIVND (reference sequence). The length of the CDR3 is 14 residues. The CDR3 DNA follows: TGTGCCAGCCGACAGGTCGGCTCTGGAAACACCATATATTTT. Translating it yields CASRQVGSGNTIYF.

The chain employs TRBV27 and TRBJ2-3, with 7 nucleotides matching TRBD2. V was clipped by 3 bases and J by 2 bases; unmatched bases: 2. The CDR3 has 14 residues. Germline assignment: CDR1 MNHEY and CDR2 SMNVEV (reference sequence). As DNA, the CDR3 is TGTGCCAGCAGTTTGGGGACTAACACAGATACGCAGTATTTT. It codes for CASSLGTNTDTQYF.

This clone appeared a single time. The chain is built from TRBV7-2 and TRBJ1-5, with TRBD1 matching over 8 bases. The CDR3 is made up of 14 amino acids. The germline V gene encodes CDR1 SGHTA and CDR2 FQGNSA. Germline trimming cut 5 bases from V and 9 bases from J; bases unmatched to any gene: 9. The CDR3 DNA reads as TGTGCCAGCAGCCCGGACAGGGACCATGGGCCCCAGCATTTT. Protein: CASSPDRDHGPQHF.

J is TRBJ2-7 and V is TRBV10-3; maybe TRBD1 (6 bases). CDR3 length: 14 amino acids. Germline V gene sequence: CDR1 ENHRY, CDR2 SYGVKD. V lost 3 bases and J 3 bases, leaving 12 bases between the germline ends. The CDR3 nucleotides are TGTGCCATCAGTGACCCGGACAGAAACTACGAGCAGTACTTC. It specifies CAISDPDRNYEQYF.

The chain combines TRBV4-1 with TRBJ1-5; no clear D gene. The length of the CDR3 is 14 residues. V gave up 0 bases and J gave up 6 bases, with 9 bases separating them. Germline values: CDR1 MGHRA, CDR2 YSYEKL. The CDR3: CASSQDMGSQPQHF. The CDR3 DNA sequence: TGCGCCAGCAGCCAAGATATGGGAAGTCAGCCCCAGCATTTT.

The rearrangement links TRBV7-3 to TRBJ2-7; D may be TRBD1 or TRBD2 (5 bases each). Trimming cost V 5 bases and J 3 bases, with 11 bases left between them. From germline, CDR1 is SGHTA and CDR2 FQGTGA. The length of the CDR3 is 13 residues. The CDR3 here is CASSRGTGYEQYF. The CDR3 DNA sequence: TGTGCCAGCAGCCGAGGGACGGGCTACGAGCAGTACTTC.

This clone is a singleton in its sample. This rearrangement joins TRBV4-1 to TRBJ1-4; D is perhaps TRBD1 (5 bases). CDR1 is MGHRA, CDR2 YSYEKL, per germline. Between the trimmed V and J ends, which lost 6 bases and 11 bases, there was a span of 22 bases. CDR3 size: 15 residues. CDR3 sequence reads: CASSSDEDTPAKLFF. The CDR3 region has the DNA TGCGCCAGCAGTTCTGACGAGGACACGCCAGCGAAACTGTTTTTT.

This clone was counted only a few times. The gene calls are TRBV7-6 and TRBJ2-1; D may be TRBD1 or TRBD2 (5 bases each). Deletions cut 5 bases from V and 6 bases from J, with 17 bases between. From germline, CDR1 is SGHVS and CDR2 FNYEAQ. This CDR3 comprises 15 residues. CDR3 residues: CASSLPGPSANEQFF. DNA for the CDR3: TGTGCCAGCAGCCTCCCGGGGCCCTCCGCCAATGAGCAGTTCTTC.

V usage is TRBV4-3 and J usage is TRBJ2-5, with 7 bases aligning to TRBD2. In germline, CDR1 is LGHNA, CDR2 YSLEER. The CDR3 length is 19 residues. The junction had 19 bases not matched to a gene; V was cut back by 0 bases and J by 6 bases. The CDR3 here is CASSQDLGRLGAGEKTQYF. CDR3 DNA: TGCGCCAGCAGCCAAGATCTGGGAAGGCTAGGGGCGGGGGAAAAGACCCAGTACTTC.

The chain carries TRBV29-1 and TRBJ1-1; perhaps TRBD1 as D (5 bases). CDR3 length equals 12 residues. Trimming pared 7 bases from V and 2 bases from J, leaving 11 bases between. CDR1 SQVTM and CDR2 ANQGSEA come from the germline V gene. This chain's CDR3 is CSAGTGNTEAFF. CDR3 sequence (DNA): TGCAGCGCCGGGACGGGAAACACTGAAGCTTTCTTT.

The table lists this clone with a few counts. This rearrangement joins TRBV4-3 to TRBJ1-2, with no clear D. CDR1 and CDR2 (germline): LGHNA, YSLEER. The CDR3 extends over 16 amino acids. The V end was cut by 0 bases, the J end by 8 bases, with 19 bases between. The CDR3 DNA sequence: TGCGCCAGCAGCCAAGATCATCGCGCCCTGTCGGGAGGCTACACCTTC. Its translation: CASSQDHRALSGGYTF.

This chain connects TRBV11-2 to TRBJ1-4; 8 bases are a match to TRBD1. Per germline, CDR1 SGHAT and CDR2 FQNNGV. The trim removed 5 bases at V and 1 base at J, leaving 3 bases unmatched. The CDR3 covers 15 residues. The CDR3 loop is CASSLDRGTNEKLFF. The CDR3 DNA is TGTGCCAGCAGCCTCGACAGGGGAACTAATGAAAAACTGTTTTTT.

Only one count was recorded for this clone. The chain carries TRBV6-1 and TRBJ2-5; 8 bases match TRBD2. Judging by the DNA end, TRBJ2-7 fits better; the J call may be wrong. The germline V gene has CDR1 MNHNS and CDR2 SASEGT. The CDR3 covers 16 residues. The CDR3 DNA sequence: TGTGCCAGCAGTGGACTCAGGGAACTAGCGGCCTACGAGCAGTACTTC. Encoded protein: CASSGLRELAAYEQYF.

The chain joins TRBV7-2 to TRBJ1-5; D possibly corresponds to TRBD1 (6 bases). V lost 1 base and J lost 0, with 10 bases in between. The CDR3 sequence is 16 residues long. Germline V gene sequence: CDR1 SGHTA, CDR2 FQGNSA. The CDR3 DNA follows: TGTGCCAGCAGCTTAGAAGGGGGGGATAGCAATCAGCCCCAGCATTTT. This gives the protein CASSLEGGDSNQPQHF.

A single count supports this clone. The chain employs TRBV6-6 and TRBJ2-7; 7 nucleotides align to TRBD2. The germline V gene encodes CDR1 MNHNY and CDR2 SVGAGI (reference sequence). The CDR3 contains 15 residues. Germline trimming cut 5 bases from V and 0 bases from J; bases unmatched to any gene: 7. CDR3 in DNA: TGTGCCAGCAGTAGAAGCGGGGACCTCTCCTACGAGCAGTACTTC. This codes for CASSRSGDLSYEQYF.

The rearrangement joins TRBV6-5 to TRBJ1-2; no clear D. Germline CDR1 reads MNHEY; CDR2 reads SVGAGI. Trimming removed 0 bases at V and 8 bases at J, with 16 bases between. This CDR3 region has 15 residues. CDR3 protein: CASSYSAFWASGYTF. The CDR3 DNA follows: TGTGCCAGCAGTTACTCGGCGTTCTGGGCCAGCGGCTACACCTTC.

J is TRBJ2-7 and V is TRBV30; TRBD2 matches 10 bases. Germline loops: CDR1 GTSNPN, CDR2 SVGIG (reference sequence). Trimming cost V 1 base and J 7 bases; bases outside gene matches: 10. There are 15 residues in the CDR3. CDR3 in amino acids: CAWSGRGLAGAEQYF. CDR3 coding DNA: TGTGCCTGGAGTGGCCGGGGGCTAGCGGGAGCAGAGCAGTACTTC.

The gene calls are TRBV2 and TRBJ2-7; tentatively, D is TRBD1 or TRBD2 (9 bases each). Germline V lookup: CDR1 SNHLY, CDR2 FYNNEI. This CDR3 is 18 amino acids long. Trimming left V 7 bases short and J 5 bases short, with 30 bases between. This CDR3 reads CASIQGADFAGGRNEQYF. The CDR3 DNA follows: TGTGCCAGCATACAGGGGGCTGATTTTGCGGGAGGGCGCAACGAGCAGTACTTC.

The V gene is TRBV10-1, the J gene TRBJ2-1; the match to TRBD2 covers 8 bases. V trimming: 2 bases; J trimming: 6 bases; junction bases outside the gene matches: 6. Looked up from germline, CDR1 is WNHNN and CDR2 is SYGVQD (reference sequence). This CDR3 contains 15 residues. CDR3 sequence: CASSEQVGRGNEQFF. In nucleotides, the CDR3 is TGCGCCAGCAGTGAGCAGGTCGGGAGGGGCAATGAGCAGTTCTTC.

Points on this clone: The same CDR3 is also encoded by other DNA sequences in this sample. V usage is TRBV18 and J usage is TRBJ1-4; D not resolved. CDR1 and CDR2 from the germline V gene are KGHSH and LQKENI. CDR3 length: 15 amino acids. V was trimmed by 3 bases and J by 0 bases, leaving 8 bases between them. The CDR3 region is CASSPPVATNEKLFF. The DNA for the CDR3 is TGTGCCAGCTCACCCCCGGTTGCAACTAATGAAAAACTGTTTTTT. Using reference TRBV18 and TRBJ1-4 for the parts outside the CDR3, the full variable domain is NAGVMQNPRHLVRRRGQEARLRCSPMKGHSHVYWYRQLPEEGLKFMVYLQKENIIDESGMPKERFSAEFPKEGPSILRIQQVVRGDSAAYFCASSPPVATNEKLFFGSGTQLSVL.

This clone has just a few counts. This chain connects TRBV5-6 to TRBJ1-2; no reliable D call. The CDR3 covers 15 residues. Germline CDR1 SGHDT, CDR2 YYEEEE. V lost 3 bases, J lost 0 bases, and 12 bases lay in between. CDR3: CASSSVGSANYGYTF. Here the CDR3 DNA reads TGTGCCAGCAGCTCCGTAGGCAGTGCTAACTATGGCTACACCTTC.

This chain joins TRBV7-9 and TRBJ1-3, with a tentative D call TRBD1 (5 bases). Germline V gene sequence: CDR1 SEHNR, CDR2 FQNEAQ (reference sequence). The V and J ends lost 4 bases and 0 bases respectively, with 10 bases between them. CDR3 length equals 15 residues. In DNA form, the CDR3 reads TGTGCCAGCAGCTCCCAGGGTTACTCTGGAAACACCATATATTTT. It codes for CASSSQGYSGNTIYF. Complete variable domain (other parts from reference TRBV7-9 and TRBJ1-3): DTGVSQNPRHKITKRGQNVTFRCDPISEHNRLYWYRQTLGQGPEFLTYFQNEAQLEKSRLLSDRFSAERPKGSFSTLEIQRTEQGDSAMYLCASSSQGYSGNTIYFGEGSWLTVV.

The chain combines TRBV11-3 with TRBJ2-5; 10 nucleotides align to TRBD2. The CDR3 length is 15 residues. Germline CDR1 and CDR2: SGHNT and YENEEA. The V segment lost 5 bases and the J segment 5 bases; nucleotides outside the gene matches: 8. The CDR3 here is CASSIKRGGLETQYF. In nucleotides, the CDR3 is TGTGCCAGCAGCATCAAGCGGGGGGGCCTTGAGACCCAGTACTTC.

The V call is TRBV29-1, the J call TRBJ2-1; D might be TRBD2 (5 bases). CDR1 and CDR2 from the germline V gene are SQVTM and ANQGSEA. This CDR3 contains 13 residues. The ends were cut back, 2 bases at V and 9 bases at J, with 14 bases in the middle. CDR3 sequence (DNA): TGCAGCGTTGAATCGGGGTTGGGTCGTGAGCAGTTCTTC. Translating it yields CSVESGLGREQFF.

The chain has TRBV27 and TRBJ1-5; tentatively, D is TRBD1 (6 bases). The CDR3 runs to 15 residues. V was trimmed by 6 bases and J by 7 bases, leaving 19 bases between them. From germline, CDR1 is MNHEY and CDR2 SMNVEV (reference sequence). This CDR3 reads CASRSRDTRGQPQHF. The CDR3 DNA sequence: TGTGCCAGCAGGAGTCGGGACACAAGGGGACAGCCCCAGCATTTT.

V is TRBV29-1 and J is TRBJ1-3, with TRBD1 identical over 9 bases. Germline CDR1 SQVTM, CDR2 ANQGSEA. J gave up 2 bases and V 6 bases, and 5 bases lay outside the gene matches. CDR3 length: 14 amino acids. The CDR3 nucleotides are TGCAGCGTGGGCGGACAGGGGCCTGGAAACACCATATATTTT. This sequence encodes CSVGGQGPGNTIYF.

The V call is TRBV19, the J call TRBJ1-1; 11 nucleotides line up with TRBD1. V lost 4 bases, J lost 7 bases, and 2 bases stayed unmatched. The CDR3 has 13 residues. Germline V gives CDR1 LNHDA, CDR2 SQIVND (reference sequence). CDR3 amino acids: CASSTDRGLEAFF. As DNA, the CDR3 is TGTGCCAGTAGTACGGACAGGGGGCTTGAAGCTTTCTTT.

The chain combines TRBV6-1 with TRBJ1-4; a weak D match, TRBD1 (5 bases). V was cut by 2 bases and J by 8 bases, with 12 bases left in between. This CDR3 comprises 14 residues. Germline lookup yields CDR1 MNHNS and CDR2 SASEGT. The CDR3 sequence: CASSERGRQEKLFF. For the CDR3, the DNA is TGTGCCAGCAGTGAAAGAGGAAGACAGGAAAAACTGTTTTTT.

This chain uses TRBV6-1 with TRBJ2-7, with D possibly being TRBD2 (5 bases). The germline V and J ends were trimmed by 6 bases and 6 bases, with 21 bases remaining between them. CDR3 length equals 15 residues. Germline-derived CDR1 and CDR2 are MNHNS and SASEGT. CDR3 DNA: TGTGCCAGCAGAACCTCGGAAGGACTCAGCGGCGAGCAGTACTTC. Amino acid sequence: CASRTSEGLSGEQYF.